The rows below give T cell receptor beta chains drawn from one sample of a study of CD39 and CD103 CD8 tumor-infiltrating T cells. Profiled with immunoSEQ multiplex PCR; TCRdb holds only in-frame clones, not every one. Of about 3,400 clones in the sample, approximately 57% were seen once. The sequencing input was CD39- CD103- CD8+ T cells sorted from the tumor. The receptors originated from a human donor with head and neck squamous cell carcinoma. CDR3s include the opening cysteine and the closing phenylalanine or tryptophan. The order of the fields is V gene, CDR3 length, J gene, clone size, D gene, CDR3 DNA, CDR3 protein. The D gene is left open where the match is weak. Some rows have no size entry. The others give once, few or many, or a class for an expanded clone.

v_gene: TRBV5-5
len: 17
j_gene: TRBJ2-2
abundance: once
d_gene: NA
CDR3nt: TGTGCCAGCAGGCGCGATTGGTTCACGAAGAACACCGGGGAGCTGTTTTTT
CDR3aa: CASRRDWFTKNTGELFF

v_gene: TRBV27
len: 15
j_gene: TRBJ1-6
abundance: medium-sized
d_gene: NA
CDR3nt: TGTGCCAGCAGTGTTGGTCCGGGACTAAATTCCCCCCTCCACTTT
CDR3aa: CASSVGPGLNSPLHF

v_gene: TRBV10-3
len: 14
j_gene: TRBJ2-1
abundance: few
d_gene: NA
CDR3nt: TGTGCCATCAGCACGGGACAAAGAAGCGATGAGCAGTTCTTC
CDR3aa: CAISTGQRSDEQFF

v_gene: TRBV6-5
len: 15
j_gene: TRBJ2-1
abundance: NA
d_gene: NA
CDR3nt: TGTGCCAGCAGACCCGGGATTAGAGGGGTTTGGGAGCAGTTCTTC
CDR3aa: CASRPGIRGVWEQFF

v_gene: TRBV19
len: 19
j_gene: TRBJ1-5
abundance: NA
d_gene: TRBD1
CDR3nt: TGTGCCAGTAGTCCGAGGGACAGGGTGAGAAAGTATAGCAATCAGCCCCAGCATTTT
CDR3aa: CASSPRDRVRKYSNQPQHF

v_gene: TRBV27
len: 14
j_gene: TRBJ2-7
abundance: NA
d_gene: TRBD2
CDR3nt: TGTGCCAGCAGCACTAGCGGACGCACCTACGAGCAGTACTTC
CDR3aa: CASSTSGRTYEQYF

v_gene: TRBV4-3
len: 16
j_gene: TRBJ1-5
abundance: NA
d_gene: TRBD1
CDR3nt: TGCGCCAGCAGCCAAGACGGGACAGTTCGCCATCAGCCCCAGCATTTT
CDR3aa: CASSQDGTVRHQPQHF

v_gene: TRBV9
len: 15
j_gene: TRBJ1-4
abundance: NA
d_gene: NA
CDR3nt: TGTGCCAGCAGCGTAGTGGGGGAACTTAATGAAAAACTGTTTTTT
CDR3aa: CASSVVGELNEKLFF

v_gene: TRBV9
len: 16
j_gene: TRBJ2-7
abundance: NA
d_gene: NA
CDR3nt: TGTGCCAGCAGCGTAGGAGGAGGTTTAAGAGCCTACGAGCAGTACTTC
CDR3aa: CASSVGGGLRAYEQYF

v_gene: TRBV29-1
len: 11
j_gene: TRBJ1-2
abundance: NA
d_gene: NA
CDR3nt: TGCAGCGCGCGGTGGAGGGGTGACTACACCTTC
CDR3aa: CSARWRGDYTF

v_gene: TRBV7-9
len: 14
j_gene: TRBJ2-7
abundance: once
d_gene: NA
CDR3nt: TGTGCCAGCAGCTTAGGGCTAGTAGAGAACGAGCAGTACTTC
CDR3aa: CASSLGLVENEQYF

v_gene: TRBV7-9
len: 16
j_gene: TRBJ2-1
abundance: medium-sized
d_gene: TRBD1
CDR3nt: TGTGCCAGCAGCGACGGGACAGGGGGCAGGTACAATGAGCAGTTCTTC
CDR3aa: CASSDGTGGRYNEQFF

v_gene: TRBV4-1
len: 17
j_gene: TRBJ1-2
abundance: NA
d_gene: TRBD1
CDR3nt: TGCGCCAGCAGCCAACCTGGGACAGAAAGAAGAATCTATGGCTACACCTTC
CDR3aa: CASSQPGTERRIYGYTF

v_gene: TRBV15
len: 14
j_gene: TRBJ2-5
abundance: few
d_gene: NA
CDR3nt: TGTGCCACCAGCCAAGACAGCCCCCAAGAGACCCAGTACTTC
CDR3aa: CATSQDSPQETQYF

v_gene: TRBV6-1
len: 14
j_gene: TRBJ1-2
abundance: NA
d_gene: NA
CDR3nt: TGTGCCAGTGAATCTCGGGGGGCCGACTATGGCTACACCTTC
CDR3aa: CASESRGADYGYTF

v_gene: TRBV4-3
len: 17
j_gene: TRBJ2-7
abundance: NA
d_gene: NA
CDR3nt: TGCGCCAGCAGCCAAGATAGCGGACAACTTTTCTCCTACGAGCAGTACTTC
CDR3aa: CASSQDSGQLFSYEQYF

v_gene: TRBV4-3
len: 13
j_gene: TRBJ2-2
abundance: NA
d_gene: NA
CDR3nt: TGCGCCAGCAGCCCCGTAGGGACCGGGGAGCTGTTTTTT
CDR3aa: CASSPVGTGELFF

v_gene: TRBV5-5
len: 14
j_gene: TRBJ2-7
abundance: NA
d_gene: NA
CDR3nt: TGTGCCAGCAGCTTTGGGGCAGGGAACTACGAGCAGTACTTC
CDR3aa: CASSFGAGNYEQYF

v_gene: TRBV6-6
len: 15
j_gene: TRBJ2-7
abundance: NA
d_gene: NA
CDR3nt: TGTGCCAGCAGCTCCGACAGAGACCCGACCTACGAGCAGTACTTC
CDR3aa: CASSSDRDPTYEQYF

v_gene: TRBV29-1
len: 14
j_gene: TRBJ1-2
abundance: NA
d_gene: NA
CDR3nt: TGCAGCGTGGCCCTAACGAGGGAGCTTTATGGCTACACCTTC
CDR3aa: CSVALTRELYGYTF

v_gene: TRBV9
len: 19
j_gene: TRBJ2-6
abundance: few
d_gene: NA
CDR3nt: TGTGCCAGCAGCGTAGGGGATACGAGCAGCTCGTCTGGGGCCAACGTCCTGACTTTC
CDR3aa: CASSVGDTSSSSGANVLTF

v_gene: TRBV27
len: 15
j_gene: TRBJ2-5
abundance: once
d_gene: TRBD2
CDR3nt: TGTGCCAGCAGTATACTAGCGGGGGGGCGGGAGACCCAGTACTTC
CDR3aa: CASSILAGGRETQYF